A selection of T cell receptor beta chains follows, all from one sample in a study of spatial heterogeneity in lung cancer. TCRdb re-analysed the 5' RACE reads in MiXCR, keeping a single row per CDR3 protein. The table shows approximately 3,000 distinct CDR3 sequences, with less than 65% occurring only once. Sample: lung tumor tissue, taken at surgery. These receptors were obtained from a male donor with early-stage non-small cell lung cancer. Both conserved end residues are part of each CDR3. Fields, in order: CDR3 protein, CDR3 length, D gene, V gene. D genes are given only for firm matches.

CDR3 protein: CASSLEGVSYEQYF
CDR3 length: 14
D gene: -
V gene: TRBV7-2

CDR3 protein: CSVLPGGRETQYF
CDR3 length: 13
D gene: -
V gene: TRBV29-1

CDR3 protein: CASSYSGGDTQYF
CDR3 length: 13
D gene: -
V gene: TRBV6-5

CDR3 protein: CASSLAGDQTDTQYF
CDR3 length: 15
D gene: TRBD2
V gene: TRBV6-2/TRBV6-3

CDR3 protein: CASSLALTHRGADTQYF
CDR3 length: 17
D gene: -
V gene: TRBV7-2

CDR3 protein: CASSYGLAGDGETQYF
CDR3 length: 16
D gene: TRBD2
V gene: TRBV28

CDR3 protein: CATGRLAGEETQYF
CDR3 length: 14
D gene: TRBD2
V gene: TRBV7-7

CDR3 protein: CASSLPGSRTEAFF
CDR3 length: 14
D gene: -
V gene: TRBV28

CDR3 protein: CASRPGGETEAFF
CDR3 length: 13
D gene: TRBD1
V gene: TRBV6-6

CDR3 protein: CASSSGRDTGELFF
CDR3 length: 14
D gene: TRBD2
V gene: TRBV6-2/TRBV6-3

CDR3 protein: CASSLRISGRKRSNTGELFF
CDR3 length: 20
D gene: TRBD2
V gene: TRBV7-2